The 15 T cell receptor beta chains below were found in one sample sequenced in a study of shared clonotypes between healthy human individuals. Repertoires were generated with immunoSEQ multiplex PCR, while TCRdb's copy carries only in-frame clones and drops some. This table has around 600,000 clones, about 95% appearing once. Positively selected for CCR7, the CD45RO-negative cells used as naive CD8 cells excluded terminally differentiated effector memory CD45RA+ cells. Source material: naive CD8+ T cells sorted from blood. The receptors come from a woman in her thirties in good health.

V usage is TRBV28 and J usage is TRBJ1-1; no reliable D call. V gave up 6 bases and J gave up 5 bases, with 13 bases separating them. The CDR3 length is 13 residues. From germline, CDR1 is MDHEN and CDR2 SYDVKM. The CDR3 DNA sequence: TGTGCCAGCAGAGAAGGTTTACTAACTGAAGCTTTCTTT. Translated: CASREGLLTEAFF.

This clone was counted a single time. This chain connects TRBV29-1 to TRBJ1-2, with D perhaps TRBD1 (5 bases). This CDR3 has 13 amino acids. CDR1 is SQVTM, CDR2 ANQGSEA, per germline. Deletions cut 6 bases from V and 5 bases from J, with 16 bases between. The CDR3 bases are TGCAGCGTCGACGATCAGGGTTGGTATGGCTACACCTTC. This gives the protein CSVDDQGWYGYTF.

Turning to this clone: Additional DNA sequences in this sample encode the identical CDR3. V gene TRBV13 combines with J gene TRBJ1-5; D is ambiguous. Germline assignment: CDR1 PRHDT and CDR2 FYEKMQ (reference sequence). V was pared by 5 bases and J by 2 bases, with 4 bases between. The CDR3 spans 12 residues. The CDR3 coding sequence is TGTGCCAGCAGCCTTGGCAATCAGCCCCAGCATTTT. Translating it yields CASSLGNQPQHF. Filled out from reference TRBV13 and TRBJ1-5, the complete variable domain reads AAGVIQSPRHLIKEKRETATLKCYPIPRHDTVYWYQQGPGQDPQFLISFYEKMQSDKGSIPDRFSAQQFSDYHSELNMSSLELGDSALYFCASSLGNQPQHFGDGTRLSIL.

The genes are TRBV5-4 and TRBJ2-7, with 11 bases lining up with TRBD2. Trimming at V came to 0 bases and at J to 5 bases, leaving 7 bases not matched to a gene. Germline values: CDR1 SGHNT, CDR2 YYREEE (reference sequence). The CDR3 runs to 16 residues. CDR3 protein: CASSLALAGGWNEQYF. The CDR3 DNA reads TGTGCCAGCAGCTTGGCCCTAGCGGGAGGATGGAACGAGCAGTACTTC.

CDR3 nucleotide sequence: TGCAGCGTTGAAGATCTAGGGGACAGGGGGGAGTACGAGCAGTACTTC. Amino acid sequence: CSVEDLGDRGEYEQYF. The chain joins TRBV29-1 to TRBJ2-7, with TRBD1 identical over 11 bases. The CDR3 covers 16 residues. V dropped 0 bases and J dropped 4; count of bases not matched to a gene: 8. Per the germline V gene, CDR1 is SQVTM and CDR2 is ANQGSEA.

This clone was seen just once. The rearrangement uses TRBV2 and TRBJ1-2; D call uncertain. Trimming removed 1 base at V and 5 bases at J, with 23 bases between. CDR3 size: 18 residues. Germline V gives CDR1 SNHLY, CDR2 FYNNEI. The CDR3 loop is CASSEDGRTFPPVYGYTF. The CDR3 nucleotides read TGTGCCAGCAGTGAAGATGGACGGACTTTCCCCCCCGTTTATGGCTACACCTTC.

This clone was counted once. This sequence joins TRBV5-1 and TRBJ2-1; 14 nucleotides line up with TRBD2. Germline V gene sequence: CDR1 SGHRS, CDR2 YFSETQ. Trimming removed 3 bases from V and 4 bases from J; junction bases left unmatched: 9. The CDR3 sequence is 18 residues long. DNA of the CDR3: TGCGCCAGCAGCTATGGGACTAGCGGGAGCGCGCGATACAATGAGCAGTTCTTC. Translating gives CASSYGTSGSARYNEQFF.

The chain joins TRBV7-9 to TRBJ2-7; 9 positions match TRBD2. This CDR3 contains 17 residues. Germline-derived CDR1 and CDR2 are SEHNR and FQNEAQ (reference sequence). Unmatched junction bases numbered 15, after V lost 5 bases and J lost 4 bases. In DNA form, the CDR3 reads TGTGCCAGCAGCCAGACCCGGACTAGCGACGTCGGTTACGAGCAGTACTTC. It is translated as CASSQTRTSDVGYEQYF.

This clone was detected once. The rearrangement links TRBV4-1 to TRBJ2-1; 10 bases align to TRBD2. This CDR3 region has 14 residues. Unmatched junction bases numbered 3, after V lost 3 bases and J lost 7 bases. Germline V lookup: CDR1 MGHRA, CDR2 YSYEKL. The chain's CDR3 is CASSHRLAGNEQFF. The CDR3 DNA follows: TGCGCCAGCAGCCACAGACTAGCGGGTAATGAGCAGTTCTTC.

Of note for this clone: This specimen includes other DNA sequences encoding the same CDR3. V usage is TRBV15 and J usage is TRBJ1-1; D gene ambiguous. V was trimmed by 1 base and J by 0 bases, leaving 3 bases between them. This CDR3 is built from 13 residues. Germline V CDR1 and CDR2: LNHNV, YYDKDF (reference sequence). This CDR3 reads CATSRGLNTEAFF. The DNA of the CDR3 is TGTGCCACCAGCAGAGGTCTGAACACTGAAGCTTTCTTT.

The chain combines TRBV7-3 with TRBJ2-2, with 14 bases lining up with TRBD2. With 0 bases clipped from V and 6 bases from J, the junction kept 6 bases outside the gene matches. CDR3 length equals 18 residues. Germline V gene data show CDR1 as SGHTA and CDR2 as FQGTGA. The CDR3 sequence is CASSLTGTSGSSAGELFF. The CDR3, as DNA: TGTGCCAGCAGCTTAACCGGGACTAGCGGGAGTAGTGCCGGGGAGCTGTTTTTT.

CDR3 DNA sequence: TGTGCCAGCAGTTTATTGTCGGACAACTCCTACGAGCAGTACTTC. Translated: CASSLLSDNSYEQYF. J is TRBJ2-7 and V is TRBV27; D is perhaps TRBD1 (5 bases). The CDR3 runs 15 residues. The germline gives CDR1 MNHEY, CDR2 SMNVEV (reference sequence). The V gene lost 1 base and the J gene lost 0 bases, with 10 bases spanning the gap.

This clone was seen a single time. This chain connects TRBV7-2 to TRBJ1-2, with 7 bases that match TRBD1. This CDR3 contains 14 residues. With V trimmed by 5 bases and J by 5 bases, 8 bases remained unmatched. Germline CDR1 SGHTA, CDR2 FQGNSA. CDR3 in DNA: TGTGCCAGCAGCCTGAGGGGGCTTCGGTATGGCTACACCTTC. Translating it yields CASSLRGLRYGYTF.

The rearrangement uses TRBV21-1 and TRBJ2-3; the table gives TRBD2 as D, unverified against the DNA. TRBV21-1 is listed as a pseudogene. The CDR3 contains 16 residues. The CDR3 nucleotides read TGTGCCAGCAGCCTCTCGGGGGACCTTCGGCCAGATACGCAGTATTTT. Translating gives CASSLSGDLRPDTQYF.

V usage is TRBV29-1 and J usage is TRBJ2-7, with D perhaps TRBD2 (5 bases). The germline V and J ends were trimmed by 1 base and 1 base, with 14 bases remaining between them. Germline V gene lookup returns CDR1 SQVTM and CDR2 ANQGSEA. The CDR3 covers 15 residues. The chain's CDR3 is CSVEGREGRSYEQYF. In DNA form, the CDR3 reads TGCAGCGTTGAAGGAAGAGAGGGTAGGTCCTACGAGCAGTACTTC.